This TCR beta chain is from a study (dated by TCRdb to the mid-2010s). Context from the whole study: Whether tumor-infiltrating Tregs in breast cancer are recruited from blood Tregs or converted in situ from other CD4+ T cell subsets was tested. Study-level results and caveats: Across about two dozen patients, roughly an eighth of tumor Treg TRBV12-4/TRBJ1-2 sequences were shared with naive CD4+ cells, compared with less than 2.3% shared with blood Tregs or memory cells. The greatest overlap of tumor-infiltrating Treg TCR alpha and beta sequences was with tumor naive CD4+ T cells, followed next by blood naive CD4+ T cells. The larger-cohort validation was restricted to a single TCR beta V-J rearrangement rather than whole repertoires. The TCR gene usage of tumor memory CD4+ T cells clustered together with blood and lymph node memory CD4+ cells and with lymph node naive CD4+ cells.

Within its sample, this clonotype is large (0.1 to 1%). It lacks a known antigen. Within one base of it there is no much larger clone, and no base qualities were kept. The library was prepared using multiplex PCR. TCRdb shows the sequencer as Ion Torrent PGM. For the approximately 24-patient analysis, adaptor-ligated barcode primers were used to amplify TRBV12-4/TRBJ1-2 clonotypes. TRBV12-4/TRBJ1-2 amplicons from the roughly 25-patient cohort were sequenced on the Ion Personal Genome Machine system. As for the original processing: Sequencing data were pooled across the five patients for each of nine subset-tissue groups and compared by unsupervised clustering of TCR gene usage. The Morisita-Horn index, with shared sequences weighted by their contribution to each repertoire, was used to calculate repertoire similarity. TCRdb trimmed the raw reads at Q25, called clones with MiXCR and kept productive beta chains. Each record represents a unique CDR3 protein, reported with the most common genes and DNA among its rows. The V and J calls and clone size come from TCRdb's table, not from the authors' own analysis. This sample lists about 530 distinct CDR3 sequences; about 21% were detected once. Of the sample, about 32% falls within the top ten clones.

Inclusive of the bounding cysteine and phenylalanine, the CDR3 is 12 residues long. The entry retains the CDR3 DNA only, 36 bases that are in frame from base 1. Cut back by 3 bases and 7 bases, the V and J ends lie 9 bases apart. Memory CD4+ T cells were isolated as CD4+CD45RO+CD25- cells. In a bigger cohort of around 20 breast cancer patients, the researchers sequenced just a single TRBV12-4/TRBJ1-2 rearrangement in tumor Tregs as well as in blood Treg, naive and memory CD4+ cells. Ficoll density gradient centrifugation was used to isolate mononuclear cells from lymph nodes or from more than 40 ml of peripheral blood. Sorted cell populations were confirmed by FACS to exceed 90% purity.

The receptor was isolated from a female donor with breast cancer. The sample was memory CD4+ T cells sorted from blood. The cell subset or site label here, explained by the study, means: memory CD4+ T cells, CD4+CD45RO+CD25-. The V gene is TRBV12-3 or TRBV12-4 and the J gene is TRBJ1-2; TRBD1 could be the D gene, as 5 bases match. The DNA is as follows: TGTGCCAGCAGTTTCGTTGGGGCTGGCTACACCTTC. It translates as CASSFVGAGYTF.